This TCR beta chain was sequenced during a study of cytomegalovirus exposure and HLA in healthy donors. Study details: An earlier analysis found around 100 million unique TCR beta sequences from approximately 190 million T cells. The study's early data release held about 77 million unique TCRs from HLA-typed donors. Study conclusions and caveats: Earlier findings revealed that most TCR beta V segments proved productive either about 90% or about 30% of the time.

Primers included in the PCR were 60 Vbeta and 13 Jbeta primers. Using immunoSEQ multiplex PCR, the repertoire was profiled, and TCRdb retains in-frame clones only, with some absent. This repertoire shows 100,000 to 150,000 clones, approximately 80% found once; its top ten account for about 3%. Trimming stripped 4 bases from V and 1 base from J, with 10 bases between. Germline lookup yields CDR1 MGHRA and CDR2 YSYEKL. CDR3 size: 14 residues. About this clone itself: What it binds is unknown.

The gene calls are TRBV4-1 and TRBJ1-1, with D perhaps TRBD1 (6 bases). The specimen was PBMCs. The receptor was isolated from a woman aged 18 to 35 in good health and CMV-seropositive. The chain's CDR3 is CASSPTGRNTEAFF. CDR3 DNA: TGCGCCAGCAGCCCCACAGGGAGGAACACTGAAGCTTTCTTT.